This T cell receptor beta chain was sequenced in a study of human T cells and chemical hapten exposure (dated by TCRdb to 2020 to 2022). Notes on the research overall: For sensitization, 2% DPC in acetone was applied to a 2 cm by 2 cm area of upper inner arm skin. Libraries were pooled for sequencing, and per-sample TCR yields varied mainly because of small differences in library volumes within the pool. Patch testing was performed on the upper back with Finn chambers containing 0.01% DPC, and the patch tests were scored after 6 days according to International Contact Dermatitis Research Group standards. Blood samples were taken from patients before sensitization (week 0) and at 2, 6 and about 24 weeks after DPC sensitization. This study followed changes in the peripheral blood TCR repertoire in vivo during primary and secondary sensitization of alopecia patients to the hapten diphenylcyclopropenone (DPC). About 30 alopecia patients provided blood for TCR sequencing at one to four time points (pre-sensitization, 2, 6 and 24 weeks). Weekly therapeutic DPC doses were additionally applied to the scalp of patients throughout the roughly 23-week study period. The patient cohort, mostly female, included alopecia areata with under or over 50% scalp involvement, alopecia totalis and alopecia universalis. For every blood RNA sample, sequencing covered both the TCR alpha and TCR beta chains.

On the study overall, not on this receptor specifically: Expanded TCRs formed significantly more large CDR3 similarity clusters than pre-sensitization or healthy control sets, consistent with antigen-driven responses. The number of PT1 expanded TCRs positively correlated with patch test score, significant at thresholds 8, 16 and 32 but not 4. Repeated subsampling changed both the strength of the expansion versus patch-test correlation and the threshold at which the correlation became significant. Because all patients had alopecia, a presumed autoimmune disease, the immune response of the patients might differ from that of healthy individuals. DPC sensitization did not change the number of TCRs with a frequency above 1 in 1000, and there was no evidence of changes in global repertoire structure.

The library relied on RACE. Sequenced on a NextSeq 500. During library preparation, unique molecular identifiers were attached to individual cDNA molecules so that TCRs could be counted in a quantitative, reproducible way. The authors processed their data as follows. The median number of TCRs per sample was around 100,000, ranging from roughly 20,000 to 700,000. The Decombinator software suite was used to annotate V, J and CDR3 in the TCR reads. For PS versus PT1 abundance plots, all samples were subsampled to the same number of TCRs (28,000). Expanded TCRs were defined as absent before sensitization and observed at least eight times at the 2-week time point. TCRdb took the public reads, trimmed them with fastp at Q25, ran MiXCR for clone calling and kept in-frame beta chains. Here each entry gathers all rows of one CDR3 protein and keeps the most common genes and DNA. The V and J calls come from TCRdb's annotation, not from the publication. For this sample the table gives roughly 38,000 distinct CDR3 sequences, of which 8% to 10% were detected only once. Over 20% of the sample belongs to the ten largest clones.

This clonotype was detected ten times or more. No antigen is known for it. Base quality data are lacking; no much larger clone is found one base away. What this sample's time point label stands for: patch test 3, about 24 weeks after DPC sensitization. The treatment or condition tag for this specimen amounts to: therapeutic diphenylcyclopropenone sensitization with weekly scalp DPC. Unfractionated whole blood was collected in Tempus Blood RNA tubes, and total RNA was extracted from that blood. Blood at each patch-test visit was drawn before the patch test was applied. Patients were eligible if aged 18 to 70, diagnosed with alopecia and judged suitable for DPC therapy, and pregnant patients were excluded. The sequenced sample was whole blood, obtained in connection with sensitization to the hapten diphenylcyclopropenone (DPC). This receptor was obtained from a man aged 45-60 years with alopecia areata. Some clones in this sample may be carry-over from other donors' samples.

CDR3 reads: CSVVRTASYEQYF. The sequence in DNA is TGCAGCGTTGTCCGGACAGCCTCCTACGAGCAGTACTTC. This receptor chain uses TRBV29-1 and TRBJ2-7; a tentative D match to TRBD1 spans 6 bases. V is reduced by 4 bases and J by 0 bases, leaving a spacing of 10 bases between them. The CDR1 and CDR2 encoded by the germline V gene are SQVTM and ANQGSEA. Taken from cysteine to phenylalanine, the CDR3 has 13 residues. CDR3 DNA is the only sequence kept; it has 39 bases, read in frame from the first base.